This entry lists 29 T cell receptor beta chains sequenced from one sample in a study of OX40 agonist ivuxolimab in advanced cancers. Clones were read by immunoSEQ multiplex PCR, and TCRdb kept only the in-frame ones, dropping some. The data show 70,000 to 80,000 clones, around 90% seen once. Sample: CD4+ or CD8+ T cells sorted from blood, taken in a trial of the OX40 agonist ivuxolimab. The receptor set was obtained from an adult with an advanced solid tumor such as melanoma, head and neck, liver or kidney cancer.

This rearrangement joins TRBV28 to TRBJ2-2; 8 bases fit TRBD1. The ends lost 5 bases at V and 4 bases at J; junction bases unmatched: 9. CDR3 size: 16 residues. Germline loops: CDR1 MDHEN, CDR2 SYDVKM. Written as DNA, the CDR3 is TGTGCCAGCAGTCTCTCTCGCAGGGGGCCCACCGGGGAGCTGTTTTTT. It translates to CASSLSRRGPTGELFF.

The chain combines TRBV9 with TRBJ2-3, with D perhaps TRBD1 or TRBD2 (5 bases each). The CDR3 runs to 15 residues. Deletions cut 4 bases from V and 2 bases from J, with 14 bases between. CDR1 and CDR2 (germline): SGDLS, YYNGEE. Here the CDR3 reads CASSPRDGSTDTQYF. CDR3 coding DNA: TGTGCCAGCAGCCCACGGGACGGCTCCACAGATACGCAGTATTTT. Combining the CDR3 with reference TRBV9 and TRBJ2-3 gives the whole variable domain DSGVTQTPKHLITATGQRVTLRCSPRSGDLSVYWYQQSLDQGLQFLIQYYNGEERAKGNILERFSAQQFPDLHSELNLSSLELGDSALYFCASSPRDGSTDTQYFGPGTRLTVL.

The V and J genes are TRBV6-1 and TRBJ1-2, with D possibly being TRBD1 (5 bases). V was pared by 7 bases and J by 1 base, with 16 bases between. The germline gives CDR1 MNHNS, CDR2 SASEGT. The CDR3 length is 15 residues. CDR3 DNA sequence: TGTGCCAGCACCGCCCAGGGACGGATTAACTATGGCTACACCTTC. Amino acid sequence: CASTAQGRINYGYTF.

The chain joins TRBV14 to TRBJ2-5; D gene unclear. This CDR3 region has 13 residues. V was shortened by 4 bases and J by 3 bases, with 9 bases between the two germline ends. The germline V gene has CDR1 SGHDN and CDR2 FVKESK. DNA of the CDR3: TGTGCCAGCAGCCCCAGAGTCAAAGAGACCCAGTACTTC. It is translated as CASSPRVKETQYF.

The rearrangement joins TRBV18 to TRBJ1-2, with 9 bases identical to TRBD1. With 3 bases clipped from V and 8 bases from J, the junction kept 10 bases outside the gene matches. The CDR3 is made up of 15 amino acids. The V gene's germline CDR1 is KGHSH and CDR2 LQKENI. This CDR3 is CASSPRRDRDWGYTF. DNA for the CDR3: TGTGCCAGCTCACCGCGCCGGGACAGGGATTGGGGCTACACCTTC.

The chain uses TRBV18 and TRBJ2-4; TRBD1 agrees at 8 bases. The V gene end was trimmed by 1 base and the J gene end by 12 bases; junction bases not matched to a gene: 8. Germline CDR1 reads KGHSH; CDR2 reads LQKENI. The CDR3 contains 14 residues. The CDR3 is CASSPQGTGWAQYF. The CDR3 DNA reads as TGTGCCAGCTCACCACAAGGGACAGGATGGGCTCAGTACTTC.

The chain carries TRBV11-2 and TRBJ1-1, with D unclear. CDR1 is SGHAT, CDR2 FQNNGV, per germline. Trimming took 1 base from V and 1 from J, leaving 10 bases between them. This CDR3 is 15 amino acids long. The CDR3 nucleotides read TGTGCCAGCAGCTTAGCGGTACAAACGAACACTGAAGCTTTCTTT. This sequence encodes CASSLAVQTNTEAFF.

The chain employs TRBV28 and TRBJ1-1, with a weak D call TRBD1 (5 bases). This CDR3 comprises 15 residues. Trimming took 4 bases from V and 4 from J, leaving 16 bases between them. Germline lookup yields CDR1 MDHEN and CDR2 SYDVKM. In nucleotides, the CDR3 is TGTGCCAGCAGTTCACCCCGAGGTGGGGGCACTGAAGCTTTCTTT. This codes for CASSSPRGGGTEAFF.

This sequence joins TRBV6-1 and TRBJ1-4; D call uncertain. CDR3 length equals 13 residues. V was trimmed by 7 bases and J by 0 bases, leaving 6 bases between them. CDR1 MNHNS and CDR2 SASEGT come from the germline V gene. The CDR3 nucleotides are TGTGCCAGCAAGGTCACAACTAATGAAAAACTGTTTTTT. It encodes CASKVTTNEKLFF.

The J gene is TRBJ1-2, the V gene TRBV6-5; the D gene is possibly TRBD1 (5 bases). The germline gives CDR1 MNHEY, CDR2 SVGAGI. The CDR3 length is 12 residues. The V and J ends lost 5 bases and 7 bases respectively, with 11 bases between them. DNA of the CDR3: TGTGCCAGCAGTACGGGGGTCAGTGGCTACACCTTC. Its protein is CASSTGVSGYTF.

The chain combines TRBV7-2 with TRBJ2-3; D uncertain. Per germline, CDR1 SGHTA and CDR2 FQGNSA. This CDR3 has 14 residues. The V end was cut by 0 bases, the J end by 0 bases, with 4 bases between. The CDR3 DNA reads TGTGCCAGCAGCTTAGCCTACAGCACAGATACGCAGTATTTT. Translated, it gives CASSLAYSTDTQYF.

The chain has TRBV6-5 and TRBJ1-3; no reliable D call. Germline CDR1 reads MNHEY; CDR2 reads SVGAGI. Trimming removed 6 bases from V and 0 bases from J, with 12 bases in between. This CDR3 is 15 amino acids long. The CDR3 DNA reads TGTGCCAGCAGGTTCACAGCGAACTCTGGAAACACCATATATTTT. Residues: CASRFTANSGNTIYF.

This chain uses TRBV14 with TRBJ2-3; a weak D match, TRBD1 (7 bases). This CDR3 has 13 residues. Germline values: CDR1 SGHDN, CDR2 FVKESK. The ends were cut back, 4 bases at V and 8 bases at J, with 13 bases in the middle. CDR3 coding DNA: TGTGCCAGCAGCCCAGGGGGGAGAGGTACGCAGTATTTT. Its translation: CASSPGGRGTQYF.

The genes are TRBV28 and TRBJ2-2; 8 bases fit TRBD1. This CDR3 region has 14 residues. The germline V gene has CDR1 MDHEN and CDR2 SYDVKM. The V gene end was trimmed by 5 bases and the J gene end by 6 bases; junction bases not matched to a gene: 5. CDR3 nucleotides: TGTGCCAGCAGTCGGACAGGGAAATCCGGGGAGCTGTTTTTT. Amino acid sequence: CASSRTGKSGELFF.

This chain joins TRBV6-5 and TRBJ1-2, with D maybe TRBD1 (5 bases). Germline loops: CDR1 MNHEY, CDR2 SVGAGI. Trimming cost V 7 bases and J 7 bases, with 10 bases left between them. This CDR3 is 11 amino acids long. The CDR3 sequence: CASKEQGGYTF. CDR3 sequence (DNA): TGTGCCAGCAAGGAGCAGGGTGGCTACACCTTC.

Details on this clone: This sample also contains other DNA sequences that code for the same CDR3. The rearrangement joins TRBV2 to TRBJ2-7, with 8 bases identical to TRBD1. The junction had 5 bases not matched to a gene; V was cut back by 6 bases and J by 1 base. CDR1 SNHLY and CDR2 FYNNEI come from the germline V gene. This CDR3 is built from 14 residues. This CDR3 is CASSPRTGSYEQYF. CDR3 DNA sequence: TGTGCCAGCAGCCCTCGGACAGGGTCCTACGAGCAGTACTTC.

The genes are TRBV27 and TRBJ2-7, with 7 bases that match TRBD1. V was pared by 6 bases and J by 1 base, with 6 bases of the junction left unmatched. Per the germline V gene, CDR1 is MNHEY and CDR2 is SMNVEV (reference sequence). This CDR3 is built from 14 residues. The CDR3 sequence is CASRKTGSSYEQYF. The CDR3 region has the DNA TGTGCCAGCAGGAAGACAGGGAGTTCCTACGAGCAGTACTTC.

The chain combines TRBV7-2 with TRBJ2-1; no clear D. V was clipped by 5 bases and J by 2 bases, with 10 bases between them. Germline CDR1 reads SGHTA; CDR2 reads FQGNSA. The CDR3 covers 14 residues. CDR3 nucleotide sequence: TGTGCCAGCAGCCAGGACCGAGCCTACAATGAGCAGTTCTTC. It yields the protein CASSQDRAYNEQFF.

The chain links TRBV6-1 to TRBJ1-4, with TRBD1 matching 7 bases. Per the germline V gene, CDR1 is MNHNS and CDR2 is SASEGT. With 2 bases clipped from V and 8 bases from J, the junction kept 11 bases outside the gene matches. The CDR3 is 16 residues long. The CDR3 is CASSEFLLQGPEKLFF. The CDR3 DNA reads as TGTGCCAGCAGTGAATTCCTTCTACAGGGGCCCGAAAAACTGTTTTTT.

Only one count was recorded for this clone. The chain links TRBV28 to TRBJ2-7, with TRBD1 matching 8 bases. Germline V CDR1 and CDR2: MDHEN, SYDVKM. This CDR3 spans 13 amino acids. V lost 5 bases and J lost 4; bases outside the gene matches: 4. The CDR3 loop is CASSTRGPYEQYF. The CDR3 nucleotides are TGTGCCAGCAGTACCAGGGGGCCATACGAGCAGTACTTC. Looking up the rest from reference TRBV28 and TRBJ2-7 gives the full variable domain: DVKVTQSSRYLVKRTGEKVFLECVQDMDHENMFWYRQDPGLGLRLIYFSYDVKMKEKGDIPEGYSVSREKKERFSLILESASTNQTSMYLCASSTRGPYEQYFGPGTRLTVT.

This clone appeared once. The chain has TRBV5-1 and TRBJ2-4; no firm D call. The CDR3 loop spans 13 amino acids. From germline, CDR1 is SGHRS and CDR2 YFSETQ. Trimming removed 5 bases at V and 9 bases at J, with 15 bases between. CDR3 nucleotides: TGCGCCAGCAGTCGAGACGGGTTTGTCATTCAGTACTTC. Protein product: CASSRDGFVIQYF.

The chain uses TRBV19 and TRBJ2-3, with D perhaps matching TRBD2 (5 bases). This CDR3 is built from 15 residues. Trimming removed 8 bases at V and 2 bases at J, with 17 bases between. The germline CDR1 and CDR2 sequences are LNHDA and SQIVND (reference sequence). The CDR3 sequence is CASAPGLLLTDTQYF. The CDR3 bases are TGTGCCAGTGCCCCTGGACTCTTGCTCACAGATACGCAGTATTTT. Complete variable domain (other parts from reference TRBV19 and TRBJ2-3): DGGITQSPKYLFRKEGQNVTLSCEQNLNHDAMYWYRQDPGQGLRLIYYSQIVNDFQKGDIAEGYSVSREKKESFPLTVTSAQKNPTAFYLCASAPGLLLTDTQYFGPGTRLTVL.

J is TRBJ2-3 and V is TRBV5-1; TRBD2 aligns across 11 bases. CDR1 and CDR2 (germline): SGHRS, YFSETQ. The CDR3 loop spans 17 amino acids. With 3 bases clipped from V and 3 bases from J, the junction kept 9 bases outside the gene matches. The CDR3, as DNA: TGCGCCAGCAGCTCTCTTTCTAGCGGGGGGTTGACAGATACGCAGTATTTT. Encoded protein: CASSSLSSGGLTDTQYF.

The chain joins TRBV18 to TRBJ2-6; 9 bases line up with TRBD1. The CDR3 has 22 residues. With V trimmed by 1 base and J by 0 bases, 16 bases remained unmatched. Germline V gene sequence: CDR1 KGHSH, CDR2 LQKENI. CDR3 residues: CASSPRGRVLGQGSSGANVLTF. The DNA for the CDR3 is TGTGCCAGCTCACCACGGGGACGCGTGTTGGGACAGGGATCCTCTGGGGCCAACGTCCTGACTTTC.

This clone was found once. The chain is built from TRBV11-2 and TRBJ2-7; the match to TRBD1 covers 7 bases. The CDR3 covers 15 residues. Germline CDR1 SGHAT, CDR2 FQNNGV. With V trimmed by 4 bases and J by 13 bases, 19 bases remained unmatched. The CDR3 spells CASSSRTGVPTSNYF. CDR3 bases: TGTGCCAGCAGCTCTAGGACAGGAGTTCCTACGAGTAATTACTTC.

V is TRBV4-1 and J is TRBJ2-5; TRBD1 aligns across 8 bases. In germline, CDR1 is MGHRA, CDR2 YSYEKL. V trimming: 1 base; J trimming: 4 bases; junction bases outside the gene matches: 5. The CDR3 totals 15 residues. In DNA form, the CDR3 reads TGCGCCAGCAGCCAAGGGCAGGGGGCTGGAGAGACCCAGTACTTC. It yields the protein CASSQGQGAGETQYF.

Worth noting for this clone: Other DNA sequences from this sample encode an identical CDR3 as well. The genes are TRBV30 and TRBJ1-5; 7 bases fit TRBD1. In germline, CDR1 is GTSNPN, CDR2 SVGIG (reference sequence). The junction had 3 bases not matched to a gene; V was cut back by 3 bases and J by 4 bases. This CDR3 has 13 amino acids. The CDR3 is CAWSRDSNQPQHF. CDR3 DNA: TGTGCCTGGAGCCGGGACAGTAATCAGCCCCAGCATTTT.

V usage is TRBV4-1 and J usage is TRBJ1-3; no reliable D call. The CDR3 runs to 16 residues. Between the trimmed V and J ends, which lost 1 base and 3 bases, there was a span of 13 bases. The germline V gene has CDR1 MGHRA and CDR2 YSYEKL. Written as DNA, the CDR3 is TGCGCCAGCAGCCAAGCCCGGACGGAGATTGGAAACACCATATATTTT. It translates to CASSQARTEIGNTIYF.

V usage is TRBV6-5 and J usage is TRBJ1-3; D is uncertain. Germline V CDR1 and CDR2: MNHEY, SVGAGI. With 0 bases removed from V and 0 bases from J, the gap between germline ends came to 3 bases. The CDR3 runs to 14 residues. CDR3 DNA: TGTGCCAGCAGTTACTCGAGCTCTGGAAACACCATATATTTT. Its protein product is CASSYSSSGNTIYF.